Below, 23 T cell receptor beta chains from the same sample are listed, as sequenced in a study of cytomegalovirus exposure and HLA in healthy donors. Measured with immunoSEQ multiplex PCR; TCRdb has only the in-frame clones, and not every one. The sample carries about 160,000 clones, around 92% recorded once. Material for sequencing was PBMCs. These receptors came from a woman aged 18-29 years in good health and CMV-seropositive.

This clone appeared a single time. The genes are TRBV19 and TRBJ2-7; maybe TRBD1 (7 bases). Per the germline V gene, CDR1 is LNHDA and CDR2 is SQIVND (reference sequence). The CDR3 length is 15 residues. The V gene lost 1 base and the J gene lost 5 bases, with 15 bases spanning the gap. The CDR3 DNA sequence: TGTGCCAGTAGTATAGCGGCAGGGGGGTCCCACGAGCAGTACTTC. It is translated as CASSIAAGGSHEQYF.

The chain employs TRBV4-2 and TRBJ1-3; D may be TRBD1 (5 bases). Trimming shortened V by 0 bases and J by 7 bases, and 16 bases separated the two germline ends. CDR1 and CDR2 from the germline V gene are LGHNA and YNFKEQ. The CDR3 has 16 residues. The CDR3, as DNA: TGTGCCAGCAGCCAAGAAAATCGGCAGGGATCGAACACCATATATTTT. Protein: CASSQENRQGSNTIYF.

The table lists this clone with a count of one. This chain links TRBV11-2 with TRBJ1-1; D ambiguous. Germline CDR1 is SGHAT and CDR2 is FQNNGV. The CDR3 contains 13 residues. The V end was cut by 2 bases, the J end by 8 bases, with 12 bases between. The CDR3 nucleotides are TGTGCCAGCAGCTTAACATTTTCTCGCGAAGCTTTCTTT. It encodes CASSLTFSREAFF.

This chain joins TRBV30 and TRBJ2-2, with 7 bases that match TRBD1. Germline CDR1 and CDR2: GTSNPN and SVGIG (reference sequence). J lost 1 base, V lost 5 bases, and 1 base had no gene match. The CDR3 length is 13 residues. CDR3 in amino acids: CAWDRVNTGELFF. In DNA form, the CDR3 reads TGTGCCTGGGACAGGGTGAACACCGGGGAGCTGTTTTTT.

This clone was detected only a few times. This chain uses TRBV7-2 with TRBJ2-5, with D possibly TRBD2 on 6 matching bases. CDR3 size: 14 residues. Germline V gene sequence: CDR1 SGHTA, CDR2 FQGNSA. Trimming shortened V by 3 bases and J by 2 bases, and 10 bases separated the two germline ends. CDR3: CASSLGGGQETQYF. The CDR3 region has the DNA TGTGCCAGCAGCTTGGGAGGCGGGCAAGAGACCCAGTACTTC. Full variable domain (missing parts from reference TRBV7-2 and TRBJ2-5): GAGVSQSPSNKVTEKGKDVELRCDPISGHTALYWYRQSLGQGLEFLIYFQGNSAPDKSGLPSDRFSAERTGGSVSTLTIQRTQQEDSAVYLCASSLGGGQETQYFGPGTRLLVL.

This sequence joins TRBV6-5 and TRBJ2-7, with 8 bases fitting TRBD2. After removal of 6 bases from V and 2 bases from J, the junction contained 9 bases not matched to a gene. Germline V gives CDR1 MNHEY, CDR2 SVGAGI. The CDR3 length is 15 residues. The CDR3 region is CASRELLAEAYEQYF. CDR3 DNA sequence: TGTGCCAGCAGGGAACTACTAGCGGAAGCCTACGAGCAGTACTTC.

The rearrangement links TRBV18 to TRBJ2-7, with D tentatively TRBD2 (7 bases). From germline, CDR1 is KGHSH and CDR2 LQKENI. V was cut by 2 bases and J by 5 bases, with 13 bases left in between. This CDR3 has 14 residues. CDR3 sequence reads: CASSPAQGGDEQYF. The CDR3 DNA reads TGTGCCAGCTCACCAGCACAGGGAGGGGACGAGCAGTACTTC.

The rearrangement uses TRBV4-2 and TRBJ2-7; 11 bases agree with TRBD1. The CDR3 totals 16 residues. The V and J ends lost 1 base and 0 bases, in that order; junction bases with no gene match: 2. CDR1 LGHNA and CDR2 YNFKEQ come from the germline V gene. CDR3 in amino acids: CASSQGDRGDSYEQYF. The CDR3 DNA reads TGTGCCAGCAGCCAAGGGGACAGGGGGGACTCCTACGAGCAGTACTTC.

This chain links TRBV11-2 with TRBJ2-1; 12 bases match TRBD2. The CDR3 has 15 amino acids. Losses at the gene ends were 5 bases for V and 4 bases for J; bases not matched to a gene: 3. Germline assignment: CDR1 SGHAT and CDR2 FQNNGV. The CDR3 nucleotides read TGTGCCAGCAGCCGCACTAGCGGGGGGTACAATGAGCAGTTCTTC. It is translated as CASSRTSGGYNEQFF.

The chain recombines TRBV18 with TRBJ2-5; D may be TRBD2 (6 bases). V lost 2 bases and J lost 7, with 8 bases in between. Germline loops: CDR1 KGHSH, CDR2 LQKENI. This CDR3 comprises 12 residues. CDR3 DNA: TGTGCCAGCTCACCATTGGAGGGGACCCAGTACTTC. Protein sequence: CASSPLEGTQYF.

The gene calls are TRBV5-6 and TRBJ2-5; D possibly matches TRBD1 or TRBD2 (5 bases each). V shed 4 bases and J shed 7 bases, with 23 bases lying between them. Germline assignment: CDR1 SGHDT and CDR2 YYEEEE. This CDR3 has 16 residues. CDR3 region: CASSLGRVSSRGTQYF. As DNA, the CDR3 is TGTGCCAGCAGCCTGGGGCGGGTGTCCAGTAGAGGGACCCAGTACTTC. The whole variable domain, remainder taken from reference TRBV5-6 and TRBJ2-5, is DAGVTQSPTHLIKTRGQQVTLRCSPKSGHDTVSWYQQALGQGPQFIFQYYEEEERQRGNFPDRFSGHQFPNYSSELNVNALLLGDSALYLCASSLGRVSSRGTQYFGPGTRLLVL.

The CDR3 loop is CASSADSNQPQHF. CDR3 nucleotides: TGCGCCAGCAGTGCAGATTCTAATCAGCCCCAGCATTTT. J is TRBJ1-5 and V is TRBV10-1, with unresolved D. Germline assignment: CDR1 WNHNN and CDR2 SYGVQD (reference sequence). The CDR3 spans 13 residues. V lost 4 bases, J lost 4 bases, and 8 bases lay in between.

V gene TRBV10-3 combines with J gene TRBJ2-3; the match to TRBD1 covers 7 bases. CDR3 length: 18 residues. V shed 2 bases, J shed 3 bases, and the junction held 14 bases outside the gene matches. CDR1 ENHRY and CDR2 SYGVKD come from the germline V gene. The CDR3 nucleotides read TGTGCCATCAGTGAGGCCGTGGGTATACAGGGGATAACAGATACGCAGTATTTT. Amino acids: CAISEAVGIQGITDTQYF.

This sequence joins TRBV27 and TRBJ2-7, with unresolved D. From germline, CDR1 is MNHEY and CDR2 SMNVEV (reference sequence). The CDR3 extends over 13 amino acids. Trimming took off 5 bases at V and 0 bases at J, with 8 bases between the two ends. This CDR3 reads CASSAYSSYEQYF. The CDR3 DNA reads TGTGCCAGCAGTGCCTATAGCTCCTACGAGCAGTACTTC.

V usage is TRBV30 and J usage is TRBJ2-2; 11 nucleotides match TRBD2. Losses at the gene ends were 3 bases for V and 3 bases for J; bases not matched to a gene: 6. CDR1 is GTSNPN, CDR2 SVGIG, per germline (reference sequence). The CDR3 length is 16 residues. The DNA for the CDR3 is TGTGCCTGGAGACCTACTAGCGGGAGATACACCGGGGAGCTGTTTTTT. Its protein product is CAWRPTSGRYTGELFF.

The chain recombines TRBV2 with TRBJ1-4, with D unresolved. The V gene lost 3 bases and the J gene lost 7 bases, with 9 bases spanning the gap. The CDR3 has 13 amino acids. Per the germline V gene, CDR1 is SNHLY and CDR2 is FYNNEI. This CDR3 reads CASSEGFSEKLFF. The CDR3 DNA reads TGTGCCAGCAGTGAGGGCTTTAGTGAAAAACTGTTTTTT.

There are a few counts of this clone. The chain has TRBV6-5 and TRBJ2-3; possible D gene TRBD2, 5 bases. Germline V gene data show CDR1 as MNHEY and CDR2 as SVGAGI. V was cut by 11 bases and J by 0 bases, with 15 bases left in between. CDR3 size: 14 residues. The CDR3 nucleotides are TGTGCCTCCAGCGGACGGCCAAGCACAGATACGCAGTATTTT. This sequence encodes CASSGRPSTDTQYF.

The chain is built from TRBV2 and TRBJ2-5; TRBD1 matches 7 bases. The CDR3 contains 14 residues. Losses at the gene ends were 7 bases for V and 5 bases for J; bases not matched to a gene: 10. From germline, CDR1 is SNHLY and CDR2 FYNNEI. DNA for the CDR3: TGTGCCAGCAAATTACAGGGGTTTACGGAGACCCAGTACTTC. Its translation is CASKLQGFTETQYF.

The chain's CDR3 is CASSSAAYSYNEQFF. The CDR3 DNA reads TGCGCCAGCAGCTCAGCGGCCTACTCCTACAATGAGCAGTTCTTC. The chain has TRBV5-1 and TRBJ2-1; TRBD2 is a possible D gene (5 bases). V lost 3 bases and J lost 0, with 10 bases in between. CDR1 is SGHRS and CDR2 is YFSETQ in the germline V gene. The CDR3 consists of 15 residues.

This clone was counted a single time. The rearrangement joins TRBV13 to TRBJ1-2; D may be TRBD1 (6 bases). There are 14 residues in the CDR3. Germline CDR1 and CDR2: PRHDT and FYEKMQ (reference sequence). The V gene lost 5 bases and the J gene lost 3 bases, with 13 bases spanning the gap. CDR3 protein: CASSTRGPYYGYTF. The CDR3, as DNA: TGTGCCAGCAGCACCAGGGGACCCTACTATGGCTACACCTTC. Drawing the rest from reference TRBV13 and TRBJ1-2, the complete variable domain is AAGVIQSPRHLIKEKRETATLKCYPIPRHDTVYWYQQGPGQDPQFLISFYEKMQSDKGSIPDRFSAQQFSDYHSELNMSSLELGDSALYFCASSTRGPYYGYTFGSGTRLTVV.

The rearrangement links TRBV2 to TRBJ1-1; TRBD1 matches 7 bases. CDR1 and CDR2 (germline): SNHLY, FYNNEI. CDR3 length: 15 residues. Trimming took 8 bases from V and 3 from J; bases not matched to a gene: 12. In nucleotides, the CDR3 is TGTGCCAGCGAGAGCCGGGTAGGGGGCGACACTGAAGCTTTCTTT. Protein product: CASESRVGGDTEAFF.

In nucleotides, the CDR3 is TGTGCCAGCAGTTTATCGGGTAGCGACGAGCAGTACTTC. Translation: CASSLSGSDEQYF. The V call is TRBV28, the J call TRBJ2-7; D might be TRBD2 (5 bases). Germline-derived CDR1 and CDR2 are MDHEN and SYDVKM. V dropped 1 base and J dropped 5 bases, with 9 bases sitting between them. CDR3 size: 13 residues.

This clone was counted a few times. The gene calls are TRBV6-5 and TRBJ1-2; 8 bases are shared with TRBD1. This CDR3 spans 14 amino acids. Germline V gene data show CDR1 as MNHEY and CDR2 as SVGAGI. V trimming: 6 bases; J trimming: 8 bases; junction bases outside the gene matches: 11. The CDR3 DNA reads as TGTGCCAGCAGCCTCGGACAGGGTGCCTACGGCTACACCTTC. This codes for CASSLGQGAYGYTF.